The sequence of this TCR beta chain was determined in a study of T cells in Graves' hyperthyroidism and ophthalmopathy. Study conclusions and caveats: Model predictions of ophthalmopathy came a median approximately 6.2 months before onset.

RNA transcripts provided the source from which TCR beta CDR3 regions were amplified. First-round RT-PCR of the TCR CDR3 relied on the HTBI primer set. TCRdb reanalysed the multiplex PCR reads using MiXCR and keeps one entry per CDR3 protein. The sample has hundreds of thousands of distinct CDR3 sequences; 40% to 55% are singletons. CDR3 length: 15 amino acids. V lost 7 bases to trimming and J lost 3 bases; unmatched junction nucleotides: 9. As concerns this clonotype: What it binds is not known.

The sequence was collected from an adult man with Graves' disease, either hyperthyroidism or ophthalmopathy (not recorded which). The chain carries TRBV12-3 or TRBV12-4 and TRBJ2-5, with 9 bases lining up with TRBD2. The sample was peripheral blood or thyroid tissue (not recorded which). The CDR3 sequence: CASMPQGLAKETQYF. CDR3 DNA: TGTGCCAGCATGCCGCAAGGACTAGCGAAAGAGACCCAGTACTTC.